The next 24 T cell receptor beta chains were all read from a single sample in a study of cytomegalovirus exposure and HLA in healthy donors. Sequencing was performed with immunoSEQ multiplex PCR; in TCRdb, only in-frame clones are kept and a portion is missing. This table holds around 150,000 clones, roughly four fifths found once. Sequencing input: PBMCs. These TCRs come from a man younger than 40 in good health and CMV-seropositive.

The J gene is TRBJ2-2, the V gene TRBV30, with a weak D call TRBD1 (6 bases). This CDR3 has 13 amino acids. Trimming removed 2 bases at V and 6 bases at J, with 10 bases between. Germline CDR1 GTSNPN, CDR2 SVGIG (reference sequence). DNA for the CDR3: TGTGCCTGGAGTACAGGGTTTCCCGGGGAGCTGTTTTTT. This encodes CAWSTGFPGELFF.

V usage is TRBV6-6 and J usage is TRBJ1-1, with unresolved D. Germline assignment: CDR1 MNHNY and CDR2 SVGAGI (reference sequence). V lost 5 bases and J 1 base, leaving 11 bases between the germline ends. CDR3 length equals 14 residues. The CDR3 is CASSRLPGNTEAFF. Written as DNA, the CDR3 is TGTGCCAGCAGTCGACTCCCGGGGAACACTGAAGCTTTCTTT.

The chain has TRBV18 and TRBJ2-7, with 8 positions matching TRBD1. CDR1 KGHSH and CDR2 LQKENI come from the germline V gene. There are 17 residues in the CDR3. V shed 4 bases and J 0 bases; nucleotides not matched to a gene: 11. CDR3 sequence: CASSLPLRDRSSYEQYF. The CDR3, as DNA: TGTGCCAGCTCACTTCCCCTCCGGGACAGGAGCTCCTACGAGCAGTACTTC.

The rearrangement uses TRBV28 and TRBJ2-7; tentative D call: TRBD2 (5 bases). V was trimmed by 7 bases and J by 4 bases, leaving 14 bases between them. Germline V lookup: CDR1 MDHEN, CDR2 SYDVKM. CDR3 length: 13 amino acids. In nucleotides, the CDR3 is TGTGCCAGCAAAACGGGATATCCATACGAGCAGTACTTC. Protein: CASKTGYPYEQYF.

This chain connects TRBV5-5 to TRBJ2-7, with 9 bases identical to TRBD1. The CDR3 is 16 residues long. V shed 2 bases, J shed 2 bases, and the junction held 8 bases outside the gene matches. The germline gives CDR1 SGHKS, CDR2 YYEKEE (reference sequence). This CDR3 reads CASSFPGTGLTYEQYF. The CDR3 DNA is TGTGCCAGCAGCTTCCCCGGGACAGGGTTAACCTACGAGCAGTACTTC.

The chain links TRBV5-6 to TRBJ1-5; D is uncertain. From germline, CDR1 is SGHDT and CDR2 YYEEEE. The CDR3 spans 14 residues. V gave up 0 bases and J gave up 0 bases, with 4 bases separating them. CDR3 loop: CASSLGYSNQPQHF. Written as DNA, the CDR3 is TGTGCCAGCAGCTTGGGCTATAGCAATCAGCCCCAGCATTTT. The full variable domain, with the rest looked up from reference TRBV5-6 and TRBJ1-5, is DAGVTQSPTHLIKTRGQQVTLRCSPKSGHDTVSWYQQALGQGPQFIFQYYEEEERQRGNFPDRFSGHQFPNYSSELNVNALLLGDSALYLCASSLGYSNQPQHFGDGTRLSIL.

V gene TRBV27 combines with J gene TRBJ1-2; the D gene is possibly TRBD1 (5 bases). Trimming pared 2 bases from V and 8 bases from J, leaving 12 bases between. Germline V gene lookup returns CDR1 MNHEY and CDR2 SMNVEV (reference sequence). The CDR3 is 13 residues long. The CDR3: CASSLGAGRGYTF. CDR3 bases: TGTGCCAGCAGTTTAGGGGCCGGGCGGGGCTACACCTTC.

V gene TRBV6-5 combines with J gene TRBJ2-7, with a tentative D call TRBD1 (7 bases). This CDR3 has 16 amino acids. V lost 2 bases, J lost 5 bases, and 19 bases lay in between. Germline V CDR1 and CDR2: MNHEY, SVGAGI. The CDR3 here is CASSYAFGAGGHEQYF. For the CDR3, the DNA is TGTGCCAGCAGTTACGCCTTCGGGGCAGGGGGGCACGAGCAGTACTTC.

The V gene is TRBV14, the J gene TRBJ2-7; tentatively, D is TRBD1 (5 bases). V lost 6 bases and J lost 3, with 12 bases in between. The germline CDR1 and CDR2 sequences are SGHDN and FVKESK. The CDR3 totals 13 residues. The CDR3 nucleotides are TGTGCCAGCAGTCCTTCCCAGGGCTACGAGCAGTACTTC. It translates to CASSPSQGYEQYF. Using reference TRBV14 and TRBJ2-7 for the parts outside the CDR3, the full variable domain is EAGVTQFPSHSVIEKGQTVTLRCDPISGHDNLYWYRRVMGKEIKFLLHFVKESKQDESGMPNNRFLAERTGGTYSTLKVQPAELEDSGVYFCASSPSQGYEQYFGPGTRLTVT.

This rearrangement joins TRBV7-3 to TRBJ1-1, with TRBD1 identical over 7 bases. The CDR3 contains 14 residues. V lost 2 bases, J lost 6 bases, and 6 bases stayed unmatched. CDR1 SGHTA and CDR2 FQGTGA come from the germline V gene. CDR3 region: CASSLQGDGAEAFF. DNA of the CDR3: TGTGCCAGCAGCTTACAGGGGGATGGCGCTGAAGCTTTCTTT.

The J gene is TRBJ2-6, the V gene TRBV30; D perhaps matches TRBD1 (6 bases). Germline values: CDR1 GTSNPN, CDR2 SVGIG (reference sequence). This CDR3 region has 14 residues. Trimming pared 5 bases from V and 4 bases from J, leaving 12 bases between. CDR3 in amino acids: CAWRQVKGANVLTF. The CDR3 bases are TGTGCCTGGCGACAGGTAAAGGGGGCCAACGTCCTGACTTTC.

The rearrangement joins TRBV6-1 to TRBJ1-5, with TRBD1 matching 7 bases. With V trimmed by 3 bases and J by 0 bases, 2 bases remained unmatched. The CDR3 is 15 amino acids. CDR1 and CDR2 from the germline V gene are MNHNS and SASEGT. CDR3: CASSDNRGSNQPQHF. The CDR3 DNA reads as TGTGCCAGCAGTGATAACAGGGGTAGCAATCAGCCCCAGCATTTT.

The chain has TRBV7-3 and TRBJ1-1; TRBD1 aligns across 9 bases. Per the germline V gene, CDR1 is SGHTA and CDR2 is FQGTGA. This CDR3 contains 14 residues. Trimming cost V 6 bases and J 2 bases; bases outside gene matches: 4. The CDR3 region is CASSRDRDNTEAFF. In nucleotides, the CDR3 is TGTGCCAGCAGTCGGGACAGGGATAACACTGAAGCTTTCTTT.

In DNA, the CDR3 is TGTGCCAGCAGGGTGACAGGGGACCCCTACGAGCAGTACTTC. Its protein is CASRVTGDPYEQYF. The chain uses TRBV6-5 and TRBJ2-7; TRBD1 agrees at 8 bases. V gave up 6 bases and J gave up 2 bases; unmatched junction bases: 6. This CDR3 is 14 amino acids long. The germline V gene has CDR1 MNHEY and CDR2 SVGAGI.

This sequence joins TRBV7-9 and TRBJ2-1, with TRBD2 as a possible D gene (5 bases). Germline lookup yields CDR1 SEHNR and CDR2 FQNEAQ (reference sequence). V was clipped by 5 bases and J by 9 bases, with 8 bases between them. This CDR3 contains 11 residues. The CDR3 reads CASSLRGEQFF. The DNA of the CDR3 is TGTGCCAGCAGCCTCCGGGGTGAGCAGTTCTTC.

This chain uses TRBV29-1 with TRBJ2-7, with D tentatively TRBD2 (5 bases). CDR1 and CDR2 from the germline V gene are SQVTM and ANQGSEA. The CDR3 runs to 11 residues. The CDR3 sequence is CSARGYYEQYF. The DNA of the CDR3 is TGCAGTGCTCGGGGATACTACGAGCAGTACTTC.

This chain links TRBV5-4 with TRBJ2-1, with TRBD1 matching 9 bases. V shed 2 bases and J 9 bases; nucleotides not matched to a gene: 9. The CDR3 consists of 15 residues. The germline gives CDR1 SGHNT, CDR2 YYREEE (reference sequence). CDR3 in amino acids: CASSFIGTGTVEQFF. The CDR3 bases are TGTGCCAGCAGCTTTATAGGGACAGGGACGGTTGAGCAGTTCTTC.

The genes are TRBV28 and TRBJ1-1; D is possibly TRBD1 (6 bases). Deletions cut 9 bases from V and 0 bases from J, with 14 bases between. From germline, CDR1 is MDHEN and CDR2 SYDVKM. This CDR3 is 14 amino acids long. The CDR3 sequence: CASLGGALNTEAFF. CDR3 in DNA: TGTGCCAGTTTGGGGGGGGCGTTGAACACTGAAGCTTTCTTT.

The chain links TRBV11-3 to TRBJ2-3; D remains unclear. V was cut by 2 bases and J by 4 bases, with 4 bases left in between. Germline CDR1 reads SGHNT; CDR2 reads YENEEA. This CDR3 is built from 12 residues. The CDR3 sequence: CASSLYADTQYF. The CDR3 DNA follows: TGTGCCAGCAGCTTATATGCAGATACGCAGTATTTT. The whole variable domain, remainder taken from reference TRBV11-3 and TRBJ2-3, is EAGVVQSPRYKIIEKKQPVAFWCNPISGHNTLYWYLQNLGQGPELLIRYENEEAVDDSQLPKDRFSAERLKGVDSTLKIQPAELGDSAVYLCASSLYADTQYFGPGTRLTVL.

This chain connects TRBV11-2 to TRBJ1-2; 9 positions agree with TRBD1. Germline trimming cut 4 bases from V and 4 bases from J; bases unmatched to any gene: 7. The CDR3 is 15 residues long. Germline V gives CDR1 SGHAT, CDR2 FQNNGV. CDR3 amino acids: CASSSQGARSYGYTF. The CDR3 coding sequence is TGTGCCAGCAGCTCACAGGGGGCGCGTAGCTATGGCTACACCTTC.

The chain carries TRBV6-5 and TRBJ2-1, with a possible D match to TRBD1 (6 bases). This CDR3 has 14 residues. CDR1 is MNHEY and CDR2 is SVGAGI in the germline V gene. Deletions cut 6 bases from V and 7 bases from J, with 16 bases between. The CDR3, as DNA: TGTGCCAGCAGAACCGGGACAAGGAGTAATGAGCAGTTCTTC. Translating gives CASRTGTRSNEQFF.

The genes are TRBV19 and TRBJ2-5; 8 bases agree with TRBD1. V shed 4 bases and J 5 bases; nucleotides not matched to a gene: 12. Germline lookup yields CDR1 LNHDA and CDR2 SQIVND (reference sequence). The CDR3 consists of 16 residues. The chain's CDR3 is CASSKERTGSKETQYF. CDR3 DNA: TGTGCCAGTAGTAAAGAGCGGACAGGGTCGAAGGAGACCCAGTACTTC.

This clone showed up just once. The rearrangement joins TRBV11-2 to TRBJ2-7, with D possibly being TRBD2 (5 bases). V was shortened by 5 bases and J by 2 bases, with 13 bases between the two germline ends. In germline, CDR1 is SGHAT, CDR2 FQNNGV. The CDR3 contains 14 residues. CDR3 sequence: CASSQLLVPYEQYF. The CDR3 nucleotides are TGTGCCAGCAGCCAACTACTAGTTCCCTACGAGCAGTACTTC.

This chain uses TRBV5-1 with TRBJ2-1; D is possibly TRBD1 (6 bases). Between the trimmed V and J ends, which lost 0 bases and 2 bases, there was a span of 15 bases. Germline values: CDR1 SGHRS, CDR2 YFSETQ. CDR3 size: 17 residues. CDR3 loop: CASSLVYPGAPYNEQFF. In nucleotides, the CDR3 is TGCGCCAGCAGCTTGGTTTATCCAGGGGCGCCCTACAATGAGCAGTTCTTC.